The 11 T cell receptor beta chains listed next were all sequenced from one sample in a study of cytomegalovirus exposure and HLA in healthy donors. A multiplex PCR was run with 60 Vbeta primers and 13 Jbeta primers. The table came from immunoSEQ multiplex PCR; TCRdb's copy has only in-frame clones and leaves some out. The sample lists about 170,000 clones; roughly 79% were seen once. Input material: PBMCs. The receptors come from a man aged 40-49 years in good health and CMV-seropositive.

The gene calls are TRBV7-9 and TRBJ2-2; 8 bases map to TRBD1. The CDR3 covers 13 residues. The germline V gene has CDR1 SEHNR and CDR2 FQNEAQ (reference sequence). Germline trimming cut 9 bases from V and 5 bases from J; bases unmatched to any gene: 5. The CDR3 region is CARDRAGTGELFF. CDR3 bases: TGTGCCAGGGACAGGGCGGGGACCGGGGAGCTGTTTTTT.

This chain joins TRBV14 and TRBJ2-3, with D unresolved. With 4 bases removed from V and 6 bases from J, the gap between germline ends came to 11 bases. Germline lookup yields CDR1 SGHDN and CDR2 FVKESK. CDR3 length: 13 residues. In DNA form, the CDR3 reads TGTGCCAGCAGCCGCCAGGTTGGGGATACGCAGTATTTT. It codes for CASSRQVGDTQYF. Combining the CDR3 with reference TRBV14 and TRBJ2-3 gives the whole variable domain EAGVTQFPSHSVIEKGQTVTLRCDPISGHDNLYWYRRVMGKEIKFLLHFVKESKQDESGMPNNRFLAERTGGTYSTLKVQPAELEDSGVYFCASSRQVGDTQYFGPGTRLTVL.

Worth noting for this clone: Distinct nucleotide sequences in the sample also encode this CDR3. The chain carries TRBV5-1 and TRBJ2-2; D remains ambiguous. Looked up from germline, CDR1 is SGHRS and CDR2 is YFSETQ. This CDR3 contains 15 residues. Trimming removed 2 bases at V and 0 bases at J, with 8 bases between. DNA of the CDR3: TGCGCCAGCAGCTTAGCAGGAACGAACACCGGGGAGCTGTTTTTT. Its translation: CASSLAGTNTGELFF. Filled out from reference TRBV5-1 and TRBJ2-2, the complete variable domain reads KAGVTQTPRYLIKTRGQQVTLSCSPISGHRSVSWYQQTPGQGLQFLFEYFSETQRNKGNFPGRFSGRQFSNSRSEMNVSTLELGDSALYLCASSLAGTNTGELFFGEGSRLTVL.

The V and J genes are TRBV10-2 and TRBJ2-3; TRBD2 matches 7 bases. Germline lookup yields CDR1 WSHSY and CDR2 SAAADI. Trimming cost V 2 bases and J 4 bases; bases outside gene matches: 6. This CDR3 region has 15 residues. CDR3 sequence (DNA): TGCGCCAGCAGTGAGACGCGGGAGCAGGCAGATACGCAGTATTTT. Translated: CASSETREQADTQYF.

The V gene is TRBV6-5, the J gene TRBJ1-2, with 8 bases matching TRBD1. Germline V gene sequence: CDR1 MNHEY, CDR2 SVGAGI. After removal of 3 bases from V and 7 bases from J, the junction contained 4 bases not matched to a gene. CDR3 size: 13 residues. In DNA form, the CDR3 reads TGTGCCAGCAGTTATGGACAGGGAGGTGGCTACACCTTC. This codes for CASSYGQGGGYTF.

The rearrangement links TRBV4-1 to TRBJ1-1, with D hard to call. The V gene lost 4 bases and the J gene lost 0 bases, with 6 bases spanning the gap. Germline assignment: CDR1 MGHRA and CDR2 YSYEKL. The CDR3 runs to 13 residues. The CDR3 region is CASSPAMNTEAFF. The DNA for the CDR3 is TGCGCCAGCAGCCCTGCTATGAACACTGAAGCTTTCTTT.

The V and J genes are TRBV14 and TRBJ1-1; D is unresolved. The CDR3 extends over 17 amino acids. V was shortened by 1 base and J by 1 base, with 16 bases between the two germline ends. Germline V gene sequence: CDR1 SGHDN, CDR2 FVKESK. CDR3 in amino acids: CASSQGVGGSRNTEAFF. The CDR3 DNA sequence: TGTGCCAGCAGCCAAGGAGTGGGCGGGTCCAGGAACACTGAAGCTTTCTTT.

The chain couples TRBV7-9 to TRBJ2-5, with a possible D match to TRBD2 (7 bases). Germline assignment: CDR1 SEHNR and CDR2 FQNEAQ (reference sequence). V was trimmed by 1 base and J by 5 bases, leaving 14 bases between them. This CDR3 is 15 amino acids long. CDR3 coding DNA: TGTGCCAGCAGCTTAGGAGGGGGGGTTCGTGAGACCCAGTACTTC. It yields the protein CASSLGGGVRETQYF. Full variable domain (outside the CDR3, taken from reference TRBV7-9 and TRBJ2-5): DTGVSQNPRHKITKRGQNVTFRCDPISEHNRLYWYRQTLGQGPEFLTYFQNEAQLEKSRLLSDRFSAERPKGSFSTLEIQRTEQGDSAMYLCASSLGGGVRETQYFGPGTRLLVL.

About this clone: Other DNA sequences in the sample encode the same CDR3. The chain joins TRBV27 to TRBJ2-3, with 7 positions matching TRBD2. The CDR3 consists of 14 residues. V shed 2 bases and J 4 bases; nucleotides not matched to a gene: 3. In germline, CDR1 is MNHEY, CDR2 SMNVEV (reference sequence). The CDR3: CASSLGLAADTQYF. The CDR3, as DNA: TGTGCCAGCAGTTTAGGGCTAGCGGCAGATACGCAGTATTTT.

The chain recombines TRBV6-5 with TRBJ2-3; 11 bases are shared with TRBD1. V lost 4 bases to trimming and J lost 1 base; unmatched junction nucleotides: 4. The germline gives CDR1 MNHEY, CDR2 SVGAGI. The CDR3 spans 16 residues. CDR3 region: CASSSGQGVGTDTQYF. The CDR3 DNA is TGTGCCAGCAGTTCGGGACAGGGGGTTGGCACAGATACGCAGTATTTT.

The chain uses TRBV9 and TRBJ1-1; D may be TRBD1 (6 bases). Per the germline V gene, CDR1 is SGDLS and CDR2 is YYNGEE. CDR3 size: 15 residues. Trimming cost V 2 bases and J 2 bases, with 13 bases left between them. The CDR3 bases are TGTGCCAGCAGCGTGGGGGGGGCAACCAACACTGAAGCTTTCTTT. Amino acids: CASSVGGATNTEAFF.